A selection of T cell receptor beta chains follows, all from one sample in a study of T-cell reconstitution after alpha-beta-depleted transplantation in children. TCRdb used MiXCR to reprocess the PCR reads, holding one entry per CDR3 protein. The table includes 350,000 to 500,000 distinct CDR3 sequences, over 40% detected once. This material consisted of PBMCs, taken before TCRalphabeta/CD19-depleted stem cell transplant. The source of these receptors is a girl aged 2 to 9 with aplastic anemia, due to receive a stem cell transplant. Each CDR3 is given with its conserved first and last residue. Each record gives: CDR3 DNA, CDR3 protein, V gene, D gene, clone size, J gene. D genes are given only for firm matches. Some rows mark clone size as missing; the rest say once, few, many or name a class of expanded clone.

TGTGCCAGCAGCCTAGAGCGGGTCGCCGAGCAGTACTTC	CASSLERVAEQYF	TRBV7-2	.	.	TRBJ2-7
TGCGCCAGCAGCTCGTTAACAGGGGGCACCACAGATACGCAGTATTTT	CASSSLTGGTTDTQYF	TRBV5-1	TRBD1	many	TRBJ2-3
TGCAGTGCCCGCGGGAGAAGTGCAGATACGCAGTATTTT	CSARGRSADTQYF	TRBV20-1	TRBD2	.	TRBJ2-3
TGTGCCAGCAGTCGATTAGGGAAATCCCCACCTGGTTCACCCCTCCACTTT	CASSRLGKSPPGSPLHF	TRBV12-3/TRBV12-4	.	.	TRBJ1-6
TGTGCCAGCAGTTCGGCGGGACACCTTACCGGGGAGCTGTTTTTT	CASSSAGHLTGELFF	TRBV6-5	.	.	TRBJ2-2
TGTGCCAGCAGCTTAGAGGGGGGGCCCCAGCATTTT	CASSLEGGPQHF	TRBV7-9	.	.	TRBJ1-5
TGTGCCAGCAGCCTGGACGGGATCTCCTACGAGCAGTACTTC	CASSLDGISYEQYF	TRBV6-1	.	.	TRBJ2-7
TGCGCCAGCAGCCAAGTGGGGCGCCGCACCTACAATGAGCAGTTCTTC	CASSQVGRRTYNEQFF	TRBV4-1	.	.	TRBJ2-1
TGTGCCAGCAGCTTTAATAACGTCGGCAGACTAGCGGGAGAACCAGAGACCCAGTACTTC	CASSFNNVGRLAGEPETQYF	TRBV11-2	TRBD2	.	TRBJ2-5
TGTGCCATCAGTGATACTACCGGGACTAGCGGGAGAAAGGCGCAGTACTTC	CAISDTTGTSGRKAQYF	TRBV10-3	TRBD2	.	TRBJ2-7